The source of this T cell receptor beta chain is a study of shared clonotypes between healthy human individuals. CDR1 SNHLY and CDR2 FYNNEI come from the germline V gene. This CDR3 comprises 14 residues. Trimming took 9 bases from V and 7 from J; bases not matched to a gene: 12. Donors were Caucasian adults residing in Nashville, Tennessee, USA. Sequenced by immunoSEQ multiplex PCR; TCRdb stores in-frame clones only, minus some. The sample has about 520,000 clones, about 72% seen once. This rearrangement joins TRBV2 to TRBJ2-1, with 7 bases that match TRBD2. Input material: PBMCs. The receptor comes from a woman aged 40-49 years in good health. Some clones in this sample may be carry-over from other donors' samples. The CDR3 region is CARDLGLTPNEQFF. CDR3 nucleotide sequence: TGTGCCAGGGACCTGGGACTAACGCCTAATGAGCAGTTCTTC.